These 30 T cell receptor beta chains share one sample of origin, sequenced in a study of blood T cell repertoires in COVID-19 (TCRdb year 2020). The library was obtained by the immunoSEQ multiplex PCR assay. TCRdb carries this immuneACCESS record with in-frame sequences only. Its versions omit some clonotypes, under half of them owing to an unresolved V gene in the studies checked, with the rest unexplained. The table for this sample lists roughly 90,000 clones; 80% of them were counted only once. The top ten clones comprise 15% to 20% of the sample. The sequenced sample consisted of peripheral blood. These receptors were taken from a human donor in a cohort sampled during active COVID-19.

This clone has a single count. This chain joins TRBV6-5 and TRBJ1-2, with 7 bases matching TRBD1. After removal of 6 bases from V and 8 bases from J, the junction contained 9 bases not matched to a gene. The CDR3 is 13 amino acids. Germline CDR1 and CDR2: MNHEY and SVGAGI. The CDR3 loop is CASSPQGIGGYTF. DNA of the CDR3: TGTGCCAGCAGCCCACAGGGGATAGGGGGCTACACCTTC.

The chain recombines TRBV28 with TRBJ2-5, with a weak D call TRBD1 (5 bases). V lost 9 bases, J lost 5 bases, and 13 bases lay in between. This CDR3 comprises 12 residues. CDR1 and CDR2 from the germline V gene are MDHEN and SYDVKM. The CDR3 nucleotides read TGTGCCAGTAATAGGGGTTGGGAGACCCAGTACTTC. It codes for CASNRGWETQYF.

The V and J genes are TRBV6-5 and TRBJ2-5; D is uncertain. The V gene's germline CDR1 is MNHEY and CDR2 SVGAGI. The CDR3 has 11 amino acids. V lost 7 bases to trimming and J lost 3 bases, with 6 bases between them. CDR3 residues: CASTSEETQYF. DNA for the CDR3: TGTGCCAGCACAAGCGAAGAGACCCAGTACTTC.

The V gene is TRBV28, the J gene TRBJ1-2; D remains unclear. Germline loops: CDR1 MDHEN, CDR2 SYDVKM. There are 12 residues in the CDR3. Trimming took 5 bases from V and 2 from J, leaving 6 bases between them. The DNA for the CDR3 is TGTGCCAGCAGTGCGGGAAACTATGGCTACACCTTC. Protein product: CASSAGNYGYTF.

In its sample, this clone was seen once. The V call is TRBV28, the J call TRBJ2-7; a weak D match, TRBD1 (5 bases). Trimming took off 8 bases at V and 4 bases at J, with 12 bases between the two ends. The CDR3 totals 12 residues. Germline V lookup: CDR1 MDHEN, CDR2 SYDVKM. CDR3 residues: CASLHQGYEQYF. DNA of the CDR3: TGTGCCAGCCTTCACCAGGGATACGAGCAGTACTTC.

There are a few counts of this clone. The genes are TRBV12-3 or TRBV12-4 and TRBJ1-2; D gene uncertain. The CDR3 contains 13 residues. Between the trimmed V and J ends, which lost 5 bases and 8 bases, there was a span of 15 bases. The CDR3 here is CASSPREGEGYTF. The CDR3 DNA reads as TGTGCCAGCAGTCCTCGGGAGGGAGAAGGCTACACCTTC.

The chain links TRBV7-9 to TRBJ2-3; TRBD2 agrees at 9 bases. This CDR3 is 15 amino acids long. The V gene's germline CDR1 is SEHNR and CDR2 FQNEAQ (reference sequence). V lost 4 bases to trimming and J lost 2 bases; unmatched junction nucleotides: 4. The CDR3, as DNA: TGTGCCAGCAGCTCGACTAGCGGCTTCACAGATACGCAGTATTTT. It is translated as CASSSTSGFTDTQYF.

CDR3 protein: CASSEGQGTDEQYF. CDR3 DNA sequence: TGCGCCAGCAGTGAGGGACAGGGGACCGACGAGCAGTACTTC. V gene TRBV10-1 combines with J gene TRBJ2-7; 9 nucleotides agree with TRBD1. Germline lookup yields CDR1 WNHNN and CDR2 SYGVQD (reference sequence). The CDR3 runs to 14 residues. Trimming at V came to 2 bases and at J to 5 bases, leaving 4 bases not matched to a gene.

Comment on this clone: The sample has other DNA sequences that encode this CDR3 too. V usage is TRBV27 and J usage is TRBJ2-7; TRBD2 is a possible D gene (6 bases). This CDR3 region has 14 residues. V was shortened by 4 bases and J by 3 bases, with 13 bases between the two germline ends. Germline lookup yields CDR1 MNHEY and CDR2 SMNVEV (reference sequence). The CDR3 nucleotides are TGTGCCAGCAGTTCCCGAGGAGGGTACTACGAGCAGTACTTC. Translation gives CASSSRGGYYEQYF.

The chain couples TRBV5-4 to TRBJ2-2; TRBD1 agrees at 8 bases. CDR3 length equals 16 residues. Germline CDR1 SGHNT, CDR2 YYREEE (reference sequence). With 3 bases clipped from V and 5 bases from J, the junction kept 9 bases outside the gene matches. The CDR3 reads CASSSQGAIWTGELFF. CDR3 DNA sequence: TGTGCCAGCAGCTCCCAGGGGGCAATCTGGACCGGGGAGCTGTTTTTT. The full variable domain, rest sourced from reference TRBV5-4 and TRBJ2-2, is ETGVTQSPTHLIKTRGQQVTLRCSSQSGHNTVSWYQQALGQGPQFIFQYYREEENGRGNFPPRFSGLQFPNYSSELNVNALELDDSALYLCASSSQGAIWTGELFFGEGSRLTVL.

V is TRBV5-1 and J is TRBJ2-3; D is perhaps TRBD2 (6 bases). This CDR3 is built from 13 residues. V lost 0 bases and J 11 bases, leaving 13 bases between the germline ends. Germline V gives CDR1 SGHRS, CDR2 YFSETQ. Here the CDR3 reads CASSLELGRQQYF. As DNA, the CDR3 is TGCGCCAGCAGCTTGGAGTTAGGGAGGCAGCAGTATTTT.

V usage is TRBV24-1 and J usage is TRBJ2-1; the match to TRBD1 covers 10 bases. With V trimmed by 5 bases and J by 6 bases, 9 bases remained unmatched. CDR1 and CDR2 (germline): KGHDR, SFDVKD. This CDR3 has 16 residues. The DNA for the CDR3 is TGTGCCACCAGTGCTCTCGGGACAGGGGTCGGCAATGAGCAGTTCTTC. This codes for CATSALGTGVGNEQFF.

The CDR3, as DNA: TGTGCCACCAGTCTAGGCGGGGGGTCCCCGTACAATGAGCAGTTCTTC. Its translation is CATSLGGGSPYNEQFF. This sequence joins TRBV24-1 and TRBJ2-1; TRBD2 matches 8 bases. J lost 4 bases, V lost 6 bases, and 10 bases had no gene match. The germline V gene encodes CDR1 KGHDR and CDR2 SFDVKD. The CDR3 loop spans 16 amino acids.

CDR3 in amino acids: CASSTNPGQGGLYEQYF. Here the CDR3 DNA reads TGTGCCAGCAGTACAAACCCCGGACAGGGGGGCCTCTACGAGCAGTACTTC. The V and J genes are TRBV28 and TRBJ2-7; 10 bases fit TRBD1. The ends lost 5 bases at V and 3 bases at J; junction bases unmatched: 13. The germline V gene encodes CDR1 MDHEN and CDR2 SYDVKM. This CDR3 has 17 residues.

The chain combines TRBV6-1 with TRBJ2-4; 10 bases match TRBD1. After removal of 2 bases from V and 6 bases from J, the junction contained 1 base not matched to a gene. This CDR3 has 14 amino acids. Germline V gives CDR1 MNHNS, CDR2 SASEGT. The CDR3 is CASSERDRGNIQYF. CDR3 sequence (DNA): TGTGCCAGCAGTGAACGGGACAGGGGAAACATTCAGTACTTC.

This clone was found once. V is TRBV12-3 or TRBV12-4 and J is TRBJ1-1; no clear D. V was clipped by 6 bases and J by 2 bases, with 4 bases between them. This CDR3 comprises 11 residues. The CDR3 loop is CASSRNTEAFF. CDR3 sequence (DNA): TGTGCCAGCAGCCGTAACACTGAAGCTTTCTTT.

This sequence joins TRBV28 and TRBJ2-1; TRBD2 aligns across 8 bases. V lost 7 bases, J lost 9 bases, and 14 bases stayed unmatched. Germline V gene lookup returns CDR1 MDHEN and CDR2 SYDVKM. The CDR3 contains 15 residues. Here the CDR3 reads CASKWGGRPTVEQFF. CDR3 sequence (DNA): TGTGCCAGCAAATGGGGCGGGAGGCCCACGGTTGAGCAGTTCTTC.

The J gene is TRBJ2-1, the V gene TRBV5-1; weak D call: TRBD1 (6 bases). Germline loops: CDR1 SGHRS, CDR2 YFSETQ. The V and J ends lost 0 bases and 5 bases respectively, with 12 bases between them. The CDR3 covers 15 residues. The CDR3 DNA reads TGCGCCAGCAGCTTGGTGGGGGCCAGTGACAATGAGCAGTTCTTC. Its translation: CASSLVGASDNEQFF.

In this sample, this clone turned up once. The chain uses TRBV2 and TRBJ2-3; D possibly corresponds to TRBD1 (6 bases). Germline V lookup: CDR1 SNHLY, CDR2 FYNNEI. The ends were cut back, 3 bases at V and 0 bases at J, with 10 bases in the middle. The CDR3 is 15 residues long. CDR3 sequence (DNA): TGTGCCAGCAGTGATCAGGGGACGAGCACAGATACGCAGTATTTT. Translating gives CASSDQGTSTDTQYF.

The rearrangement links TRBV5-1 to TRBJ1-2, with TRBD1 matching over 7 bases. The ends lost 4 bases at V and 7 bases at J; junction bases unmatched: 10. The CDR3 runs to 14 residues. Germline CDR1 SGHRS, CDR2 YFSETQ. CDR3 sequence: CASSGDRVGAGYTF. The CDR3 nucleotides are TGCGCCAGCAGCGGTGACAGGGTCGGTGCTGGCTACACCTTC.

At least ten counts were recorded for this clone. The V gene is TRBV10-2, the J gene TRBJ1-1; 8 positions match TRBD1. The CDR3 totals 14 residues. Losses at the gene ends were 4 bases for V and 4 bases for J; bases not matched to a gene: 5. From germline, CDR1 is WSHSY and CDR2 SAAADI. The CDR3 sequence is CASSVGQGGTEAFF. The CDR3 DNA is TGCGCCAGCAGTGTCGGACAGGGCGGCACTGAAGCTTTCTTT.

The chain is built from TRBV6-1 and TRBJ2-7; D perhaps matches TRBD2 (5 bases). The CDR3 is made up of 14 amino acids. The V end lost 2 bases, the J end lost 5 bases, and 13 bases lay between the germline ends. CDR1 and CDR2 from the germline V gene are MNHNS and SASEGT. CDR3 coding DNA: TGTGCCAGCAGTGAATCCCGGAGAGGGCACGAGCAGTACTTC. Translation: CASSESRRGHEQYF.

V is TRBV11-2 and J is TRBJ2-2, with TRBD2 as a possible D gene (5 bases). Deletions cut 6 bases from V and 5 bases from J, with 16 bases between. The CDR3 is 15 residues long. The V gene's germline CDR1 is SGHAT and CDR2 FQNNGV. DNA for the CDR3: TGTGCCAGCAGACCGGCTGCTAGCCGGACCGGGGAGCTGTTTTTT. Encoded protein: CASRPAASRTGELFF.

The chain has TRBV29-1 and TRBJ1-1, with D perhaps matching TRBD1 (5 bases). V gave up 7 bases and J gave up 1 base, with 13 bases separating them. The length of the CDR3 is 13 residues. CDR1 is SQVTM and CDR2 is ANQGSEA in the germline V gene. The chain's CDR3 is CSARAQGNTEAFF. The CDR3 DNA is TGCAGCGCGAGGGCCCAGGGGAACACTGAAGCTTTCTTT.

The rearrangement uses TRBV11-2 and TRBJ2-1; 10 positions match TRBD2. The germline V gene has CDR1 SGHAT and CDR2 FQNNGV. The CDR3 runs 15 residues. Unmatched junction bases numbered 7, after V lost 1 base and J lost 10 bases. This CDR3 is CASSLGLAGVGEQFF. CDR3 nucleotide sequence: TGTGCCAGCAGCTTAGGTCTAGCGGGAGTAGGGGAGCAGTTCTTC.

CDR3 coding DNA: TGCGCCAGCAGCACCCAGGCCTCTCCTGGGAACACTGAAGCTTTCTTT. Translation: CASSTQASPGNTEAFF. V gene TRBV5-1 combines with J gene TRBJ1-1; the D is unclear. This CDR3 region has 16 residues. Germline V gives CDR1 SGHRS, CDR2 YFSETQ. Between the trimmed V and J ends, which lost 4 bases and 1 base, there was a span of 17 bases.

The rearrangement joins TRBV29-1 to TRBJ2-6, with D possibly TRBD1 on 6 matching bases. The ends were cut back, 7 bases at V and 0 bases at J, with 28 bases in the middle. The CDR3 extends over 20 amino acids. Germline V lookup: CDR1 SQVTM, CDR2 ANQGSEA. CDR3 amino acids: CSGRPHTGTKNISGANVLTF. The CDR3 nucleotides are TGCAGCGGCCGACCCCATACCGGGACAAAAAACATCTCTGGGGCCAACGTCCTGACTTTC.

V and J are TRBV18 and TRBJ1-1; D gene unclear. V dropped 3 bases and J dropped 3 bases, with 17 bases sitting between them. Per the germline V gene, CDR1 is KGHSH and CDR2 is LQKENI. This CDR3 contains 16 residues. The DNA of the CDR3 is TGTGCCAGCTCACCGGGAAGGCAAAGGGAGTACACTGAAGCTTTCTTT. Its translation: CASSPGRQREYTEAFF.

CDR3 loop: CASTSDRGTGSNYGYTF. CDR3 in DNA: TGTGCCAGTACCTCGGATAGAGGGACAGGGAGCAACTATGGCTACACCTTC. V usage is TRBV19 and J usage is TRBJ1-2; 9 nucleotides agree with TRBD1. The CDR3 is 17 residues long. Germline-derived CDR1 and CDR2 are LNHDA and SQIVND (reference sequence). V dropped 7 bases and J dropped 2; count of bases not matched to a gene: 14.

The rearrangement uses TRBV19 and TRBJ1-5; D may be TRBD1 (6 bases). Germline values: CDR1 LNHDA, CDR2 SQIVND (reference sequence). This CDR3 has 13 residues. V shed 7 bases and J shed 4 bases, with 11 bases lying between them. DNA for the CDR3: TGTGCCAGTACCAGGACAGTAAATCAGCCCCAGCATTTT. Encoded protein: CASTRTVNQPQHF.